One sample yielded the 28 T cell receptor beta chains listed below, sequenced in a study of beta chain features in type 1 diabetes. Study-wide points: Type 1 diabetes patients had moderately but significantly shorter TCRB CDR3s in all four CD4+ subsets.

No antigen has been identified for these receptors. Isolated RNA was reverse transcribed in full, so expressed TCRB transcripts were sequenced. Here immunoSEQ multiplex PCR was the method, and the copy in TCRdb shows in-frame clones only, minus some. The sample holds 300,000 to 400,000 clones; 9.3% are singletons and the top ten take 0.95% to 1.1%. What was sequenced was central memory CD4+ T cells from blood. These receptors originate from a man aged 25 to 40 with type 1 diabetes.

The chain combines TRBV25-1 with TRBJ2-3, with D possibly matching TRBD2 (5 bases). V dropped 4 bases and J dropped 5 bases, with 10 bases sitting between them. The CDR3 is 13 residues long. Germline V gene lookup returns CDR1 MGHDK and CDR2 SYGVNS. Written as DNA, the CDR3 is TGTGCCAGCAGTGGTCCGGGGAAAGATACGCAGTATTTT. Its protein is CASSGPGKDTQYF.

The V call is TRBV29-1, the J call TRBJ1-6; the match to TRBD1 covers 7 bases. CDR3 length: 13 amino acids. Unmatched junction bases numbered 5, after V lost 4 bases and J lost 8 bases. Germline V gene lookup returns CDR1 SQVTM and CDR2 ANQGSEA. This CDR3 reads CSVGTGTDSPLHF. For the CDR3, the DNA is TGCAGCGTTGGGACAGGCACGGATTCACCCCTCCACTTT.

The V gene is TRBV7-8, the J gene TRBJ2-7; D is undetermined. CDR1 is SGHVS, CDR2 FQNEAQ, per germline. The length of the CDR3 is 14 residues. Trimming removed 4 bases from V and 0 bases from J, with 10 bases in between. The CDR3 loop reads CASSSLTLSYEQYF. CDR3 bases: TGTGCCAGCAGCTCCTTGACACTCTCCTACGAGCAGTACTTC.

In its sample, this clone was seen many times. Other DNA sequences from this sample encode an identical CDR3 as well. The V and J genes are TRBV4-2 and TRBJ1-1; D unclear. This CDR3 is built from 12 residues. V was cut by 0 bases and J by 1 base, with 0 bases left in between. Looked up from germline, CDR1 is LGHNA and CDR2 is YNFKEQ. CDR3 residues: CASSQENTEAFF. DNA for the CDR3: TGTGCCAGCAGCCAAGAGAACACTGAAGCTTTCTTT.

The V and J genes are TRBV5-1 and TRBJ2-2; tentatively, D is TRBD1 (5 bases). Per the germline V gene, CDR1 is SGHRS and CDR2 is YFSETQ. The CDR3 sequence is 16 residues long. Trimming pared 2 bases from V and 0 bases from J, leaving 11 bases between. In DNA form, the CDR3 reads TGCGCCAGCAGCTTTCAGACAGACTCGAACACCGGGGAGCTGTTTTTT. This translates into CASSFQTDSNTGELFF.

V gene TRBV5-6 combines with J gene TRBJ1-2, with D hard to call. This CDR3 spans 15 amino acids. Germline-derived CDR1 and CDR2 are SGHDT and YYEEEE. With 2 bases removed from V and 4 bases from J, the gap between germline ends came to 15 bases. Here the CDR3 DNA reads TGTGCCAGCAGCTTTGACCGACGGAACCTCTATGGCTACACCTTC. Translation gives CASSFDRRNLYGYTF.

This clone was seen a few times. The gene calls are TRBV5-1 and TRBJ1-4, with D possibly matching TRBD1 (6 bases). The CDR3 runs to 16 residues. Trimming took 0 bases from V and 8 from J, leaving 17 bases between them. Per germline, CDR1 SGHRS and CDR2 YFSETQ. The CDR3 DNA reads as TGCGCCAGCAGCTTGGTAGGTGGCAGGGGATCCGAAAAACTGTTTTTT. Protein: CASSLVGGRGSEKLFF.

This clone came up many times. This chain joins TRBV14 and TRBJ1-6, with D possibly matching TRBD1 (6 bases). Germline V CDR1 and CDR2: SGHDN, FVKESK. The length of the CDR3 is 15 residues. Deletions cut 1 base from V and 8 bases from J, with 12 bases between. DNA of the CDR3: TGTGCCAGCAGCCAAGCTTTCCAGGGGCATTCACCCCTCCACTTT. It codes for CASSQAFQGHSPLHF.

The table lists this clone with a few counts. V usage is TRBV5-8 and J usage is TRBJ1-4, with D possibly TRBD1 on 6 matching bases. The CDR3 sequence is 14 residues long. Germline V CDR1 and CDR2: SGHTS, YDEGEE. Trimming shortened V by 1 base and J by 8 bases, and 12 bases separated the two germline ends. The chain's CDR3 is CASSLLGAREKLFF. The CDR3 nucleotides are TGTGCCAGCAGCTTGCTGGGGGCAAGAGAAAAACTGTTTTTT.

The V gene is TRBV5-6, the J gene TRBJ1-6; tentative D call: TRBD1 (5 bases). The CDR3 extends over 14 amino acids. In germline, CDR1 is SGHDT, CDR2 YYEEEE. V lost 5 bases and J lost 6, with 12 bases in between. CDR3 nucleotides: TGTGCCAGCAGGCTGGGGGGAACTAATTCACCCCTCCACTTT. As protein: CASRLGGTNSPLHF.

This clone was detected a few times. The chain has TRBV18 and TRBJ1-4; D is ambiguous. V was pared by 2 bases and J by 3 bases, with 10 bases between. The CDR3 consists of 15 residues. Germline CDR1 KGHSH, CDR2 LQKENI. The CDR3 DNA sequence: TGTGCCAGCTCACCATATCCAGGCCCTAATGAAAAACTGTTTTTT. Translated: CASSPYPGPNEKLFF.

To note about this clone: Other DNA sequences within the sample encode an identical CDR3. This chain connects TRBV7-9 to TRBJ2-6; 8 nucleotides line up with TRBD1. This CDR3 is built from 16 residues. J gave up 2 bases and V 3 bases, and 3 bases lay outside the gene matches. The germline gives CDR1 SEHNR, CDR2 FQNEAQ (reference sequence). The CDR3, as DNA: TGTGCCAGCAGCTTCGGACAGGGCGCTGGGGCCAACGTCCTGACTTTC. Protein sequence: CASSFGQGAGANVLTF.

The table lists this clone with many counts. The CDR3 here is CASSKQGGLEPQHF. CDR3 nucleotides: TGTGCCAGCAGCAAACAGGGGGGTTTGGAGCCCCAGCATTTT. The gene calls are TRBV7-8 and TRBJ1-5; TRBD1 matches 8 bases. V was clipped by 5 bases and J by 8 bases; unmatched bases: 8. CDR1 is SGHVS and CDR2 is FQNEAQ in the germline V gene. This CDR3 contains 14 residues.

This clone was counted a few times. The chain employs TRBV5-1 and TRBJ2-3; D assignment may be TRBD1 or TRBD2 (5 bases each). The germline V gene has CDR1 SGHRS and CDR2 YFSETQ. The V end lost 4 bases, the J end lost 1 base, and 13 bases lay between the germline ends. The CDR3 extends over 15 amino acids. The CDR3 reads CASSRGPTGTDTQYF. For the CDR3, the DNA is TGCGCCAGCAGCCGGGGACCAACCGGCACAGATACGCAGTATTTT.

This clone was seen at least ten times. The chain joins TRBV18 to TRBJ1-6; 12 nucleotides align to TRBD1. Trimming removed 3 bases from V and 7 bases from J; junction bases left unmatched: 4. Per the germline V gene, CDR1 is KGHSH and CDR2 is LQKENI. The CDR3 is made up of 16 amino acids. The CDR3 DNA is TGTGCCAGCTCACCCGGGACAGGGGGCATCAATTCACCCCTCCACTTT. It encodes CASSPGTGGINSPLHF.

Only a few counts were recorded for this clone. The genes are TRBV11-2 and TRBJ2-3; 8 bases agree with TRBD2. Trimming took 1 base from V and 4 from J; bases not matched to a gene: 7. CDR3 size: 16 residues. Germline lookup yields CDR1 SGHAT and CDR2 FQNNGV. CDR3 loop: CASSLVSSGAADTQYF. CDR3 DNA: TGTGCCAGCAGCTTAGTTAGTAGCGGGGCCGCAGATACGCAGTATTTT.

The J gene is TRBJ2-7, the V gene TRBV6-5; weak D call: TRBD1 (5 bases). Germline V gene data show CDR1 as MNHEY and CDR2 as SVGAGI. V lost 0 bases, J lost 2 bases, and 14 bases lay in between. The length of the CDR3 is 16 residues. The CDR3 spells CASSYSQGSLTYEQYF. CDR3 DNA sequence: TGTGCCAGCAGTTACTCGCAGGGATCCCTAACCTACGAGCAGTACTTC.

This clone was detected only a few times. The chain links TRBV29-1 to TRBJ1-2, with 8 bases matching TRBD1. From germline, CDR1 is SQVTM and CDR2 ANQGSEA. CDR3 length: 13 amino acids. V shed 2 bases and J 8 bases; nucleotides not matched to a gene: 7. CDR3 DNA: TGCAGCGTTGAAAGGCAGGGGGCTTGGGGCTACACCTTC. Translating gives CSVERQGAWGYTF. The whole variable domain, remainder taken from reference TRBV29-1 and TRBJ1-2, is SAVISQKPSRDICQRGTSLTIQCQVDSQVTMMFWYRQQPGQSLTLIATANQGSEATYESGFVIDKFPISRPNLTFSTLTVSNMSPEDSSIYLCSVERQGAWGYTFGSGTRLTVV.

The chain couples TRBV5-1 to TRBJ1-2, with D possibly being TRBD1 (5 bases). Germline CDR1 reads SGHRS; CDR2 reads YFSETQ. The CDR3 is 15 residues long. Trimming removed 4 bases at V and 6 bases at J, with 19 bases between. The CDR3 protein is CASSERSGALDGYTF. The CDR3 DNA reads TGCGCCAGCAGCGAAAGGTCCGGGGCCCTGGATGGCTACACCTTC.

CDR3 nucleotides: TGTGCCAGCAGCGTAGCGAGCGGGGGGCTCACTAGCACAGATACGCAGTATTTT. As protein: CASSVASGGLTSTDTQYF. This rearrangement joins TRBV9 to TRBJ2-3, with 9 bases matching TRBD2. The junction had 8 bases not matched to a gene; V was cut back by 0 bases and J by 0 bases. Germline V gene data show CDR1 as SGDLS and CDR2 as YYNGEE. This CDR3 is 18 amino acids long. Full variable domain (missing parts from reference TRBV9 and TRBJ2-3): DSGVTQTPKHLITATGQRVTLRCSPRSGDLSVYWYQQSLDQGLQFLIQYYNGEERAKGNILERFSAQQFPDLHSELNLSSLELGDSALYFCASSVASGGLTSTDTQYFGPGTRLTVL.

This rearrangement joins TRBV29-1 to TRBJ2-3; D gene ambiguous. V was cut by 0 bases and J by 5 bases, with 12 bases left in between. CDR1 and CDR2 from the germline V gene are SQVTM and ANQGSEA. The CDR3 is 14 residues long. The CDR3 loop is CSVEDGLVGDTQYF. CDR3 DNA: TGCAGCGTTGAAGACGGGCTAGTTGGAGATACGCAGTATTTT.

In the case of this clone: This probably arose from a read error, given a far larger clone one base away. In the same sample, other DNA sequences code for this CDR3. The gene calls are TRBV7-9 and TRBJ2-7; D gene uncertain. This CDR3 has 11 residues. Germline V gene sequence: CDR1 SEHNR, CDR2 FQNEAQ (reference sequence). V was pared by 4 bases and J by 2 bases, with 3 bases between. DNA for the CDR3: TGTGCCAGCAGCTCCACCTACGAGCAGTACTTC. Its protein product is CASSSTYEQYF.

In its sample, this clone was seen a few times. The chain recombines TRBV6-1 with TRBJ1-6, with D perhaps TRBD1 (6 bases). CDR1 and CDR2 from the germline V gene are MNHNS and SASEGT. Between the trimmed V and J ends, which lost 3 bases and 2 bases, there was a span of 11 bases. The CDR3 length is 16 residues. The CDR3 coding sequence is TGTGCCAGCAGTGACCCCGGGACACCCTATAATTCACCCCTCCACTTT. Protein sequence: CASSDPGTPYNSPLHF.

V is TRBV6-1 and J is TRBJ2-3, with D unclear. CDR1 and CDR2 from the germline V gene are MNHNS and SASEGT. The CDR3 sequence is 14 residues long. Trimming removed 7 bases from V and 1 base from J, with 12 bases in between. The CDR3 nucleotides are TGTGCCAGCAAGAACGGGCTAGGCACAGATACGCAGTATTTT. Amino acids: CASKNGLGTDTQYF.

The genes are TRBV20-1 and TRBJ1-1, with 7 bases aligning to TRBD1. The CDR3 spans 11 residues. Germline CDR1 is DFQATT and CDR2 is SNEGSKA (reference sequence). CDR3 in DNA: TGCGTCAGGGGGGAGGAGACTGAAGCTTTCTTT. Its protein is CVRGEETEAFF.

This clone appeared a few times. The genes are TRBV11-2 and TRBJ2-1, with 8 bases identical to TRBD2. J was trimmed by 2 bases and V by 1 base; bases with no gene match: 7. This CDR3 is built from 17 residues. Germline V gives CDR1 SGHAT, CDR2 FQNNGV. CDR3 nucleotides: TGTGCCAGCAGCTTAGGCCTCTCGGGGGGGCCCTACAATGAGCAGTTCTTC. The encoded protein is CASSLGLSGGPYNEQFF.

The chain carries TRBV6-6 and TRBJ1-5, with D unresolved. There are 13 residues in the CDR3. The germline V and J ends were trimmed by 6 bases and 0 bases, with 6 bases remaining between them. Germline values: CDR1 MNHNY, CDR2 SVGAGI (reference sequence). Here the CDR3 reads CASRIDSNQPQHF. The CDR3 coding sequence is TGTGCCAGCAGAATAGATAGCAATCAGCCCCAGCATTTT.

This clone occurred a few times. The rearrangement uses TRBV6-5 and TRBJ2-7; D remains unclear. CDR3 size: 14 residues. Germline V gene data show CDR1 as MNHEY and CDR2 as SVGAGI. Trimming cost V 3 bases and J 2 bases, with 11 bases left between them. The CDR3: CASSYRVRTYEQYF. As DNA, the CDR3 is TGTGCCAGCAGTTATCGGGTCCGAACCTACGAGCAGTACTTC.